This TCR beta chain was profiled in a study of shared clonotypes between healthy human individuals. Looked up from germline, CDR1 is MNHNY and CDR2 is SVGAGI (reference sequence). Trimming took 9 bases from V and 0 from J, leaving 11 bases between them. This CDR3 is 13 amino acids long. Produced via immunoSEQ multiplex PCR; TCRdb's table is partial and in-frame only. This repertoire shows around 340,000 clones, around 79% found once; its top ten account for under 11%. The sequence came from a young man in good health. V usage is TRBV6-6 and J usage is TRBJ1-2, with unresolved D. Sample: memory CD4+ T cells sorted from blood. The subset denotes: CD45RA-negative fraction. The CDR3 loop is CASQLYPNYGYTF. The CDR3 bases are TGTGCCAGTCAGCTCTACCCTAACTATGGCTACACCTTC.